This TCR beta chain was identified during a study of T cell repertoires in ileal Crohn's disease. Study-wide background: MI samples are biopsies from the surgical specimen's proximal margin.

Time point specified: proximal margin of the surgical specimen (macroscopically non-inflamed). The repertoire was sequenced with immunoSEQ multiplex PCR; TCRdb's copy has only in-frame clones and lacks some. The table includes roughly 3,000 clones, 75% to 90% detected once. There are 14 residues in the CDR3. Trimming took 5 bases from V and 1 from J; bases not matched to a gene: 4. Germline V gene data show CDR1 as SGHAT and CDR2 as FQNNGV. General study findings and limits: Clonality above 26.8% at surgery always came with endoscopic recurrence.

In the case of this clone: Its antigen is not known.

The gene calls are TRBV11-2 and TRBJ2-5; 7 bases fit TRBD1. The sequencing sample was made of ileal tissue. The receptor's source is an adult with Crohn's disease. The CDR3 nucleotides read TGTGCCAGCAGCAGACAGGGTGGCCAAGAGACCCAGTACTTC. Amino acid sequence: CASSRQGGQETQYF.